What follows are 22 T cell receptor beta chains derived from one specimen sequenced in a study of monozygotic twins with inflammatory bowel disease. TCRdb reprocessed the 5' RACE reads; each CDR3 protein has one entry and no DNA is given. This listing includes some 400,000 distinct CDR3 sequences. The sample was blood. These receptors came from a human donor with ulcerative colitis or Crohn's disease, or a healthy co-twin of an affected twin (not recorded which).

The chain employs TRBV3-1 and TRBJ2-2; TCRdb's D gene call, TRBD2, goes unchecked for lack of DNA. Germline V lookup: CDR1 LGHDT, CDR2 YNNKEL (reference sequence). This CDR3 has 18 residues. The CDR3 sequence is CASSHPPGLAARTGELFF.

Here the CDR3 reads CASSPPSSGTGLWEQYF. The chain carries TRBV5-1 and TRBJ2-7; TCRdb proposes TRBD1, but this gene call is untestable without DNA. Looked up from germline, CDR1 is SGHRS and CDR2 is YFSETQ. The CDR3 has 17 residues.

CDR3 sequence: CASSEGYYAEAFF. The chain joins TRBV6-1 to TRBJ1-1. Germline CDR1 and CDR2: MNHNS and SASEGT. The CDR3 loop spans 13 amino acids.

The chain is built from TRBV18 and TRBJ1-2. Germline CDR1 is KGHSH and CDR2 is LQKENI. The CDR3 spans 14 residues. CDR3 loop: CASSPADSNYGYTF.

This chain connects TRBV11-2 to TRBJ2-1; TCRdb indicates TRBD1, and absent DNA this call remains unverified. The CDR3 extends over 14 amino acids. Germline CDR1 SGHAT, CDR2 FQNNGV. The chain's CDR3 is CASSRTRPGDEQFF.

The chain joins TRBV4-2 to TRBJ1-3; TCRdb outputs TRBD1, but without DNA this stays unchecked. The CDR3 covers 16 residues. From germline, CDR1 is LGHNA and CDR2 YNFKEQ. CDR3 sequence: CASSSTGTSTGNTIYF.

The V gene is TRBV12-5, the J gene TRBJ2-3; TCRdb's assignment of TRBD1 cannot be checked, as there is no DNA. Per the germline V gene, CDR1 is LGHNT and CDR2 is FRNRAP. This CDR3 is built from 15 residues. This chain's CDR3 is CASGTGFSSTDTQYF.

V gene TRBV10-3 combines with J gene TRBJ2-7; TCRdb's D call of TRBD1 is untestable without DNA. CDR1 and CDR2 (germline): ENHRY, SYGVKD. The CDR3 covers 16 residues. CDR3 in amino acids: CAISEASGTGAYEQYF.

This chain connects TRBV29-1 to TRBJ1-2; TCRdb outputs TRBD1, but without DNA this stays unchecked. The CDR3 has 12 amino acids. Looked up from germline, CDR1 is SQVTM and CDR2 is ANQGSEA. The CDR3 sequence is CSVAPGVYGYTF. Complete variable domain (other parts from reference TRBV29-1 and TRBJ1-2): SAVISQKPSRDICQRGTSLTIQCQVDSQVTMMFWYRQQPGQSLTLIATANQGSEATYESGFVIDKFPISRPNLTFSTLTVSNMSPEDSSIYLCSVAPGVYGYTFGSGTRLTVV.

The V and J genes are TRBV7-9 and TRBJ2-7; TCRdb's D gene call, TRBD2, goes unchecked for lack of DNA. The CDR3 extends over 16 amino acids. Germline CDR1 reads SEHNR; CDR2 reads FQNEAQ (reference sequence). The CDR3 region is CASSTIAGGDSYEQYF.

The chain is built from TRBV29-1 and TRBJ1-2; TCRdb proposes TRBD1, but this gene call is untestable without DNA. Germline assignment: CDR1 SQVTM and CDR2 ANQGSEA. The CDR3 spans 14 residues. CDR3 amino acids: CSVEEFPGRYGYTF.

The chain couples TRBV7-9 to TRBJ2-5; absent DNA, TCRdb's TRBD1 call cannot be checked. Germline V gives CDR1 SEHNR, CDR2 FQNEAQ (reference sequence). The CDR3 runs 17 residues. CDR3 sequence reads: CASSTLRTGYGEETQYF.

V usage is TRBV11-1 and J usage is TRBJ2-7; TCRdb selects TRBD1, and the lack of DNA leaves this call unchecked. The CDR3 runs to 18 residues. Germline V gene sequence: CDR1 SGHAT, CDR2 FQDESV (reference sequence). This CDR3 is CASSLQKNRDRAIYEQYF.

This chain links TRBV18 with TRBJ1-6; the TRBD1 assignment by TCRdb is unverifiable without DNA. Germline assignment: CDR1 KGHSH and CDR2 LQKENI. The CDR3 length is 16 residues. This CDR3 reads CASSPYTQGNNSPLHF.

The gene calls are TRBV5-1 and TRBJ1-2; TCRdb's D call, TRBD1, is unchecked because there is no DNA. Germline assignment: CDR1 SGHRS and CDR2 YFSETQ. There are 14 residues in the CDR3. This chain's CDR3 is CASSLFRGEAGYTF. The whole variable domain, filled in from reference TRBV5-1 and TRBJ1-2, reads KAGVTQTPRYLIKTRGQQVTLSCSPISGHRSVSWYQQTPGQGLQFLFEYFSETQRNKGNFPGRFSGRQFSNSRSEMNVSTLELGDSALYLCASSLFRGEAGYTFGSGTRLTVV.

The CDR3 protein is CASSGEAGMGTEAFF. The chain links TRBV5-6 to TRBJ1-1. The germline gives CDR1 SGHDT, CDR2 YYEEEE. The CDR3 length is 15 residues.

The chain joins TRBV5-1 to TRBJ2-2. The CDR3 contains 13 residues. Germline CDR1 is SGHRS and CDR2 is YFSETQ. CDR3 residues: CASSERVAGELFF.

This rearrangement joins TRBV7-3 to TRBJ2-3; TCRdb's D gene call, TRBD2, goes unchecked for lack of DNA. Germline CDR1 SGHTA, CDR2 FQGTGA. The CDR3 contains 13 residues. The CDR3 loop is CASSFDGGDTQYF. Looking up the rest from reference TRBV7-3 and TRBJ2-3 gives the full variable domain: GAGVSQTPSNKVTEKGKYVELRCDPISGHTALYWYRQSLGQGPEFLIYFQGTGAADDSGLPNDRFFAVRPEGSVSTLKIQRTERGDSAVYLCASSFDGGDTQYFGPGTRLTVL.

This chain links TRBV12-3 or TRBV12-4 with TRBJ2-7; TCRdb designates TRBD1, a call that cannot be tested without DNA. The CDR3 consists of 15 residues. The CDR3 here is CASSPLGKVTYEQYF.

CDR3 in amino acids: CASSSEGGGEPDTQYF. The J gene is TRBJ2-3, the V gene TRBV6-5; TCRdb proposes TRBD2, but this gene call is untestable without DNA. CDR1 and CDR2 from the germline V gene are MNHEY and SVGAGI. The CDR3 extends over 16 amino acids.

The chain joins TRBV5-1 to TRBJ2-5; TCRdb outputs TRBD2, but without DNA this stays unchecked. Per germline, CDR1 SGHRS and CDR2 YFSETQ. This CDR3 spans 15 amino acids. The CDR3 sequence: CASSFSGGTQETQYF. Full variable domain (outside the CDR3, taken from reference TRBV5-1 and TRBJ2-5): KAGVTQTPRYLIKTRGQQVTLSCSPISGHRSVSWYQQTPGQGLQFLFEYFSETQRNKGNFPGRFSGRQFSNSRSEMNVSTLELGDSALYLCASSFSGGTQETQYFGPGTRLLVL.

The rearrangement uses TRBV6-1 and TRBJ1-6. The CDR3 contains 15 residues. Germline CDR1 and CDR2: MNHNS and SASEGT. CDR3 amino acids: CASKAPRGGNSPLHF.